Sequencing of this T cell receptor (beta chain) was carried out in a study of post-analysis software for immune sequencing data. For this clonotype: The antigen is unknown.

Regarding the study as a whole: The authors found that F measure strongly co-clustered same-batch samples. Patients carried 5 or 6 TRBV segments more frequently than controls did, and TRBV5-6, TRBV5-1 and TRBV20-1 were among them.

Incorporated into the TCR beta cDNA libraries were unique molecular identifiers, which served to reduce PCR and sequencing biases. From around 0.96 to 9.9 million T cells, 400,000 to 650,000 cDNA molecules were obtained. MiXCR, applied by TCRdb to the PCR reads, yields one record per CDR3 protein. The sample has more than 450,000 distinct CDR3 sequences; around 36% are singletons. Looked up from germline, CDR1 is LGHNA and CDR2 is YNFKEQ. Trimming removed 0 bases from V and 3 bases from J; junction bases left unmatched: 10. There are 17 residues in the CDR3. The receptor's source is a girl aged 2-17 years with multiple sclerosis. Sequencing was carried out using blood. The chain is built from TRBV4-2 and TRBJ2-5; TRBD2 agrees at 7 bases. The DNA of the CDR3 is TGTGCCAGCAGCCAAGATCTGTCTCGTCTAGCGGAAGAGACCCAGTACTTC. Its protein product is CASSQDLSRLAEETQYF.